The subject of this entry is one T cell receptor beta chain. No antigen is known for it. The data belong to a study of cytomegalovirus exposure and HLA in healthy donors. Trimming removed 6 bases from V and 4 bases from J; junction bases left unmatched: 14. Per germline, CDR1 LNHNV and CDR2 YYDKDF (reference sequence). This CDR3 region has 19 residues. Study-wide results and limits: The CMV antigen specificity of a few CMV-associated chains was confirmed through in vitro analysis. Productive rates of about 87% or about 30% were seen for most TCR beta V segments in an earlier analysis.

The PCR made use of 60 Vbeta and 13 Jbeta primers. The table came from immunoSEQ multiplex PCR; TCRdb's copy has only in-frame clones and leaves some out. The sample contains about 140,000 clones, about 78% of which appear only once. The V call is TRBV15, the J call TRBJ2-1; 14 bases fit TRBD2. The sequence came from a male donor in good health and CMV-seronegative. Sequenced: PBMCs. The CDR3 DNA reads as TGTGCCACCAGTGCGGGACTAGCGGGAGTTCGGGTGGGGTACAATGAGCAGTTCTTC. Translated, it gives CATSAGLAGVRVGYNEQFF.